A selection of T cell receptor beta chains follows, all from one sample in a study of T cell changes during pregnancy in multiple sclerosis. The method was immunoSEQ multiplex PCR; TCRdb's version includes in-frame clones alone and lacks a portion of them. Of 65,000 to 85,000 clones listed, 80% to 95% are singletons. Here the sequenced sample was CD4+ T cells from peripheral blood mononuclear cells, taken after pregnancy. The receptors derive from a female donor with multiple sclerosis, enrolled in a pregnancy study. The CDR3 runs from the conserved cysteine through the conserved F or W. A D gene is named only where the DNA matches it firmly. Only part of the rows carry a size: once, few, many, or a class if the clone is expanded.

J gene,V gene,clone size,D gene,CDR3 DNA,CDR3 protein
TRBJ1-2,TRBV30,.,.,TGTGCCTGGAGTCCCCTGGGCCTCGGGGACTATGGCTACACCTTC,CAWSPLGLGDYGYTF
TRBJ1-1,TRBV7-6,.,.,TGTGCCAGCAGCCCCAGGGGAAGGAACACTGAAGCTTTCTTT,CASSPRGRNTEAFF
TRBJ1-2,TRBV2,.,.,TGTGCCAGCAGGAAGGAGGGGACGTATGGCTACACCTTC,CASRKEGTYGYTF
TRBJ1-6,TRBV6-6,.,.,TGTGCCAGCAGTTATCGTATCCCCGGTCCTAATTCACCCCTCCACTTT,CASSYRIPGPNSPLHF
TRBJ1-1,TRBV4-2,few,.,TGTGCCAGCAGCCAAGAAGGGGGTGCCACTGAAGCTTTCTTT,CASSQEGGATEAFF
TRBJ1-1,TRBV6-1,.,TRBD1,TGTGCCAGCAGAGACAGGGGAGCTATGAACACTGAAGCTTTCTTT,CASRDRGAMNTEAFF
TRBJ2-7,TRBV7-9,.,TRBD2,TGTGCCAGCAGCAGAGGACTAGCGGGGGGTTCCTACGAGCAGTACTTC,CASSRGLAGGSYEQYF
TRBJ2-1,TRBV30,.,.,TGTGCCTCCCCAGGGGATTCCTACAATGAGCAGTTCTTC,CASPGDSYNEQFF
TRBJ1-2,TRBV5-4,once,.,TGTGCCAGCACCAGGGGCGAGCCCCCGCGTGGCTACACCTTC,CASTRGEPPRGYTF
TRBJ2-7,TRBV28,.,TRBD2,TGTGCCAGCAGGACCCCCGGGACTAGTCTGTACGAGCAGTACTTC,CASRTPGTSLYEQYF
TRBJ2-5,TRBV27,.,TRBD2,TGTGCCAGCAGTCCCAGACTAGCGGGAGGGCGGGCTGCGCGGAAAGAGACCCAGTACTTC,CASSPRLAGGRAARKETQYF
TRBJ2-5,TRBV6-1,.,TRBD2,TGTGCCAGCAGAAGACAGGGACTAGCGGGAGAGACCCAGTACTTC,CASRRQGLAGETQYF